This entry features one T cell receptor beta chain sequence. As yet, its antigen is unknown. The sample belongs to a study of shared clonotypes between healthy human individuals. As for the study in general: Each donor contributed plates that comprised three CD4 naive, three CD4 memory, two CD8 naive and one CD8 memory.

Overall study results and limits: Rarefaction exposed incomplete sorted-subset sequencing despite large depth. Sample collection involved blood only; tissue repertoires are likely different.

V shed 0 bases and J 3 bases; nucleotides not matched to a gene: 5. Per the germline V gene, CDR1 is SGHRS and CDR2 is YFSETQ. This CDR3 spans 16 amino acids. An even split of each subset's genomic DNA across several immunoSEQ plates was performed. Profiling relied on immunoSEQ multiplex PCR, and the TCRdb table lists in-frame clones only, not all of them. The sample lists about 1.5 million clones, roughly 96% seen once, with approximately 1.2% in the top ten. This sequence was found in a man aged 25-40 years in good health. The sequenced sample consisted of naive CD4+ T cells sorted from blood. Subset here: CD45RA+ positively selected. The rearrangement links TRBV5-1 to TRBJ1-1; 10 nucleotides line up with TRBD1. This chain's CDR3 is CASSLGQGAPHTEAFF. CDR3 nucleotides: TGCGCCAGCAGCTTGGGACAGGGGGCGCCCCACACTGAAGCTTTCTTT.